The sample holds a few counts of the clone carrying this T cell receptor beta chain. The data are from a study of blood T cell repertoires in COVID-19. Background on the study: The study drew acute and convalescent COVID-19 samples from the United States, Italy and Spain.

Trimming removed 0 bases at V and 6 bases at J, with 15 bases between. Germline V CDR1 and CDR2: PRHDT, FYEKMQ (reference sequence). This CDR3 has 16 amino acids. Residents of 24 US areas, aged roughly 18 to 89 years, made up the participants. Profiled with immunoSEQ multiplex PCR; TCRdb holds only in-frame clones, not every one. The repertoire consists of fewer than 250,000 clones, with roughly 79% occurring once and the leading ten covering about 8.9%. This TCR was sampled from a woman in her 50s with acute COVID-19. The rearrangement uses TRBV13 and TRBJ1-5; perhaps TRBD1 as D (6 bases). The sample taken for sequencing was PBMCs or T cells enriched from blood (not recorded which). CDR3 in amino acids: CASSLGPRGSSQPQHF. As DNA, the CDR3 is TGTGCCAGCAGCTTAGGGCCCAGGGGTTCGAGTCAGCCCCAGCATTTT. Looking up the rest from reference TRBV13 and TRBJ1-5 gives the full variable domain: AAGVIQSPRHLIKEKRETATLKCYPIPRHDTVYWYQQGPGQDPQFLISFYEKMQSDKGSIPDRFSAQQFSDYHSELNMSSLELGDSALYFCASSLGPRGSSQPQHFGDGTRLSIL.